The present TCR beta chain was sequenced within a study of T cell changes during pregnancy in multiple sclerosis. The assay was immunoSEQ multiplex PCR, and TCRdb's table has in-frame clones only and misses some. The table records approximately 62,000 clones, approximately 93% of them present only once. CDR1 is SNHLY and CDR2 is FYNNEI in the germline V gene. V shed 5 bases and J 2 bases; nucleotides not matched to a gene: 8. This CDR3 contains 15 residues. The sequence came from a female donor with multiple sclerosis, enrolled in a pregnancy study. Material: CD8+ T cells from peripheral blood mononuclear cells, obtained in the second trimester of pregnancy. The chain combines TRBV2 with TRBJ1-1; 7 bases line up with TRBD1. The CDR3: CASSPSTGRNTEAFF. The CDR3 bases are TGTGCCAGCAGTCCTTCGACAGGGAGAAACACTGAAGCTTTCTTT. The full variable domain, in which reference TRBV2 and TRBJ1-1 provide the parts outside the CDR3, is EPEVTQTPSHQVTQMGQEVILRCVPISNHLYFYWYRQILGQKVEFLVSFYNNEISEKSEIFDDQFSVERPDGSNFTLKIRSTKLEDSAMYFCASSPSTGRNTEAFFGQGTRLTVV.